These T cell receptor beta chains were read from a single sample in a study of blood T cell repertoires in COVID-19. Measured with immunoSEQ multiplex PCR; TCRdb has only the in-frame clones, and not every one. The sample has around 160,000 clones, around 87% seen once. Sequencing was done on a sample of peripheral blood. The receptor set was obtained from a man between 18 and 35 years old with acute or convalescent COVID-19. Each CDR3 is given with its conserved first and last residue. The D gene is left open where the match is weak. Clone size is stated in some rows and not others, as once, few, many or a class when expanded.

TRBV18	once	TRBJ1-1	TRBD1	TGTGCCAGCTCACCCCTGGGGGGACAGGGGACCACTGAAGCTTTCTTT	CASSPLGGQGTTEAFF
TRBV3-1/TRBV3-2	.	TRBJ2-2	TRBD2	TGTGCCAGCAGCAAAGCGGGGGGCAGTACCGGGGAGCTGTTTTTT	CASSKAGGSTGELFF
TRBV29-1	.	TRBJ2-7	TRBD1	TGCAGCGTTGAAGGATCGGACAGGGGGACCTACGAGCAGTACTTC	CSVEGSDRGTYEQYF
TRBV18	.	TRBJ2-1	TRBD1	TGTGCCAGCTCACCACCGGGACAGCCCTACAATGAGCAGTTCTTC	CASSPPGQPYNEQFF
TRBV19	.	TRBJ1-5	.	TGTGCCAGTAGCACCGATAGGAACACAGGGCGCAATCAGCCCCAGCATTTT	CASSTDRNTGRNQPQHF
TRBV4-1	.	TRBJ1-5	.	TGCGCCAGCAGCCATCGGGGGGGGAATCAGCCCCAGCATTTT	CASSHRGGNQPQHF
TRBV10-3	.	TRBJ2-7	.	TGTGCCATCAGTGACCCCTACTACGAGCAGTACTTC	CAISDPYYEQYF
TRBV3-1/TRBV3-2	.	TRBJ2-1	TRBD2	TGTGCCAGCAGCCAAGAGAACGGGGGGAACTACAATGAGCAGTTCTTC	CASSQENGGNYNEQFF
TRBV9	.	TRBJ1-3	TRBD1	TGTGCCAGCAGCGTAGATTTACAGGGGTCGTCAGGAAACACCATATATTTT	CASSVDLQGSSGNTIYF
TRBV19	once	TRBJ1-5	.	TGTGCCAGTAGTTCCAGGGATAGCAATCAGCCCCAGCATTTT	CASSSRDSNQPQHF
TRBV19	.	TRBJ1-5	.	TGTGCCAGTAGTATACCCGGGGGCAATCAGCCCCAGCATTTT	CASSIPGGNQPQHF
TRBV14	.	TRBJ2-3	TRBD2	TGTGCCAGCAGCCAAGAAACTAGCGGGGGCACAGATACGCAGTATTTT	CASSQETSGGTDTQYF
TRBV5-6	.	TRBJ1-2	.	TGTGCCAGCAGCTTGGTCCCAGGGGCGAGTCGTTATGGCTACACCTTC	CASSLVPGASRYGYTF
TRBV30	.	TRBJ2-7	TRBD1	TGTGCCTGGAACGGCCAGGGGGTCGGGTACGAGCAGTACTTC	CAWNGQGVGYEQYF
TRBV6-5	.	TRBJ1-3	.	TGTGCCAGCAGTACGGCCGGGAGCTCTGGAAACACCATATATTTT	CASSTAGSSGNTIYF
TRBV4-1	.	TRBJ1-3	.	TGCGCCAGCAGCCAAGATTTCGCCGGACAGGGAAACACCATATATTTT	CASSQDFAGQGNTIYF
TRBV3-1/TRBV3-2	.	TRBJ1-1	TRBD1	TGTGCCAGCAGCCTGAACCCAGCCGGGACAGGGAATGTTGAAGCTTTCTTT	CASSLNPAGTGNVEAFF
TRBV27	.	TRBJ1-2	TRBD1	TGTGCCAGCAGTTTATCGTACAGGGGGGAGGGTTACTATGGCTACACCTTC	CASSLSYRGEGYYGYTF
TRBV3-1/TRBV3-2	.	TRBJ1-2	TRBD1	TGTGCCAGCAGGGGCGGGACAGCGTATGGCTACACCTTC	CASRGGTAYGYTF
TRBV14	once	TRBJ2-3	.	TGTGCCAGCAGCCAAGTAGCGACCTATACGCAGTATTTT	CASSQVATYTQYF
TRBV7-9	.	TRBJ2-3	.	TGTGCCAGCAGCCCAGAAGCGGGGACAAGCACAGATACGCAGTATTTT	CASSPEAGTSTDTQYF
TRBV24-1	.	TRBJ2-2	TRBD1	TGTGCCACCAGTGATTTCAGGACAGGGTTGATCACCGGGGAGCTGTTTTTT	CATSDFRTGLITGELFF
TRBV9	.	TRBJ2-2	.	TGTGCCAGCAGCGTAGACAAGAACACCGGGGAGCTGTTTTTT	CASSVDKNTGELFF
TRBV5-1	.	TRBJ1-1	.	TGCGCCAGCAGCTTGTGGGTGGGCGCAGACACTGAAGCTTTCTTT	CASSLWVGADTEAFF
TRBV19	.	TRBJ1-3	.	TGTGCCAGTAGTACCGCGAGCTCTGGAAACACCATATATTTT	CASSTASSGNTIYF
TRBV6-6	.	TRBJ2-2	.	TGTGCCAGCAGTTATGCCCGACAGAACACCGGGGAGCTGTTTTTT	CASSYARQNTGELFF
TRBV5-1	.	TRBJ2-7	TRBD2	TGCGCCAGCCGAATAGCGGGGGGCTACGACGAGCAGTACTTC	CASRIAGGYDEQYF
TRBV12-3/TRBV12-4	.	TRBJ2-2	.	TGTGCCAGCAGTCCTAACGGGGCCGGGGAGCTGTTTTTT	CASSPNGAGELFF
TRBV11-3	.	TRBJ2-3	.	TGTGCCAGCAGCAATCGGGACACAGATACGCAGTATTTT	CASSNRDTDTQYF
TRBV7-8	.	TRBJ2-7	.	TGTGCCAGCAGCTTGGAGCCCACCTACGAGCAGTACTTC	CASSLEPTYEQYF
TRBV12-5	.	TRBJ1-1	.	TGTGCTAGTCGAGGGGGTGAATATTGGACTGAAGCTTTCTTT	CASRGGEYWTEAFF
TRBV18	.	TRBJ2-7	TRBD1	TGTGCCAGCTCACCAAGCCGGGACAGGCTCTCCTACGAGCAGTACTTC	CASSPSRDRLSYEQYF
TRBV7-9	once	TRBJ1-1	TRBD1	TGTGCCAGCACCCCCGGACAGGGGTTAACTGAAGCTTTCTTT	CASTPGQGLTEAFF
TRBV6-2/TRBV6-3	.	TRBJ1-1	.	TGTGCCAGCAGTTTGGGCAGGGGTGAAGCTTTCTTT	CASSLGRGEAFF
TRBV10-2	.	TRBJ1-5	.	TGCGCCACCACCCCTGAACTGATAGCCCCTCCCCAGCCCCAGCATTTT	CATTPELIAPPQPQHF
TRBV20-1	.	TRBJ2-3	.	TGCAGTGCTAGTTCTTTAGACACAGATACGCAGTATTTT	CSASSLDTDTQYF
TRBV30	.	TRBJ1-6	.	TGTGCCTGGGGCCTAGACGGCATTCTCAATTCACCCCTCCACTTT	CAWGLDGILNSPLHF
TRBV12-5	.	TRBJ2-3	.	TGTGCTAGTGGTTTGACATCCACAGATACGCAGTATTTT	CASGLTSTDTQYF
TRBV30	.	TRBJ2-2	TRBD2	TGTGCCTGGAGTGCGCTCACTAGCGGGGGGATTTCCGGGGAGCTGTTTTTT	CAWSALTSGGISGELFF
TRBV19	.	TRBJ1-1	.	TGTGCCAGTGGGGGCAGGGGCACTGCGAACACTGAAGCTTTCTTT	CASGGRGTANTEAFF
TRBV25-1	.	TRBJ2-2	.	TGTGCCAGCAGTGAAGGGCCCGGGGAGCTGTTTTTT	CASSEGPGELFF
TRBV7-9	.	TRBJ2-7	.	TGTGCCAGCAGCTCGCTTAGATCCTCGCCCCCTTACGAGCAGTACTTC	CASSSLRSSPPYEQYF
TRBV28	.	TRBJ2-1	.	TGTGCCAGCAGGGGGGCCGCCTACAATGAGCAGTTCTTC	CASRGAAYNEQFF
TRBV29-1	.	TRBJ1-1	TRBD1	TGCAGCGTTGAAGTGACAGGGGGGGTGAACACTGAAGCTTTCTTT	CSVEVTGGVNTEAFF
TRBV19	.	TRBJ1-4	.	TGTGCCAGTAGTATTACTCCGGGAAAAAATGAAAAACTGTTTTTT	CASSITPGKNEKLFF
TRBV7-9	.	TRBJ1-2	.	TGTGCCAGCAGCTTAGTGGTCACAGGAAGTAACTATGGCTACACCTTC	CASSLVVTGSNYGYTF
TRBV19	many	TRBJ1-2	TRBD1	TGTGCCAGTAGTCTCCGGGACAGGGGATCGTGGGGCTACACCTTC	CASSLRDRGSWGYTF
TRBV24-1	.	TRBJ1-2	TRBD1	TGTGCCACCAGTGATTGGAGGGGGCGTAACTATGGCTACACCTTC	CATSDWRGRNYGYTF
TRBV6-5	many	TRBJ1-2	TRBD1	TGTGCCAGCAGTTACTCGCGGACAGGGGGCAACTATGGCTACACCTTC	CASSYSRTGGNYGYTF
TRBV9	once	TRBJ2-7	TRBD1	TGTGCCAGCAGCTCGACATTAGGGGGACAGGCGATCTACGAGCAGTACTTC	CASSSTLGGQAIYEQYF
TRBV29-1	once	TRBJ1-2	TRBD1	TGCAGCGTTAATAGGTCTAAGGGACAGAAGACCTATGGCTACACCTTC	CSVNRSKGQKTYGYTF